The clone carrying this T cell receptor (beta chain) was counted once. CDR1 SGHTA and CDR2 FQGNSA come from the germline V gene. V lost 3 bases, J lost 5 bases, and 12 bases stayed unmatched. The CDR3 is 16 amino acids. Assay used: immunoSEQ multiplex PCR; TCRdb lists only in-frame clones, some missing. The data contain hundreds of thousands of clones, roughly 90% of them singletons. The data are from a study of shared T cell receptors in the human thymus. These data were likewise used in another study, on human thymus T cells.

The origin of this receptor is a boy in the first two years of life with a congenital heart defect. Sequences were obtained from thymocytes. The chain links TRBV7-2 to TRBJ1-1; 7 positions match TRBD1. The CDR3 DNA reads TGTGCCAGCAGCTTTCACAGGGGTGGGGCAAGGACTGAAGCTTTCTTT. Residues: CASSFHRGGARTEAFF.